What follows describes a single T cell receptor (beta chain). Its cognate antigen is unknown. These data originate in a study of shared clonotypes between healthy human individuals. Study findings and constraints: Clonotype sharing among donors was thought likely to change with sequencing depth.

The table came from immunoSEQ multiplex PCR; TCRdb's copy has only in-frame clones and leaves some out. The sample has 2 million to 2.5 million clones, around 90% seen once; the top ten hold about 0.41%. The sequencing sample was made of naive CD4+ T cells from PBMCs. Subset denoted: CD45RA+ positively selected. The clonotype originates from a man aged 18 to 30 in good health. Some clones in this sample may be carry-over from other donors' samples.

CDR3 amino acids: CASSLSRGIRGTEAFF. CDR3 in DNA: TGCGCCAGCAGCTTGAGTCGGGGAATAAGGGGGACTGAAGCTTTCTTT. The chain uses TRBV5-1 and TRBJ1-1, with D possibly TRBD1 on 6 matching bases. Trimming took 1 base from V and 5 from J, leaving 18 bases between them. CDR3 length: 16 amino acids. Germline V gene lookup returns CDR1 SGHRS and CDR2 YFSETQ.